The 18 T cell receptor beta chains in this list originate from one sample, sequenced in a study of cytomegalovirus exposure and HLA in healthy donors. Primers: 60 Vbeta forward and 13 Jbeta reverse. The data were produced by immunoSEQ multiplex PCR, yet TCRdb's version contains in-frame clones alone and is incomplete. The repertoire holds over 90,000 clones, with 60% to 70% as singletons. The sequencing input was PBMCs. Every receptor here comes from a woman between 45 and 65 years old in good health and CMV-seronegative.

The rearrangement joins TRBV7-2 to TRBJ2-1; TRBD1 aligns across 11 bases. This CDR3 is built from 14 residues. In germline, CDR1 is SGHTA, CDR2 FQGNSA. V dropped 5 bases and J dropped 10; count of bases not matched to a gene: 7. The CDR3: CASSRTGGFGEQFF. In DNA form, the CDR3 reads TGTGCCAGCAGCCGGACAGGGGGCTTTGGGGAGCAGTTCTTC.

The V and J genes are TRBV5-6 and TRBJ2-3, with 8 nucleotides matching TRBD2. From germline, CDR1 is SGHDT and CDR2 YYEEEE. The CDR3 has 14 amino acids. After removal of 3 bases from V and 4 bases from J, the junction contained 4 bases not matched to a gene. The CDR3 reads CASSSSGGSDTQYF. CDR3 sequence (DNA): TGTGCCAGCAGCTCCTCGGGGGGGTCAGATACGCAGTATTTT.

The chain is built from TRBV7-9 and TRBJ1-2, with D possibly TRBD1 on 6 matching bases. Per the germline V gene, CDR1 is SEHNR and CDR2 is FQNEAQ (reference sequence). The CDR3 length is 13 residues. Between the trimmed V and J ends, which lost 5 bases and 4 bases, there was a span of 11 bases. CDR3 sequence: CASSAGQIYGYTF. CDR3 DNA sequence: TGTGCCAGCAGCGCTGGACAGATCTATGGCTACACCTTC.

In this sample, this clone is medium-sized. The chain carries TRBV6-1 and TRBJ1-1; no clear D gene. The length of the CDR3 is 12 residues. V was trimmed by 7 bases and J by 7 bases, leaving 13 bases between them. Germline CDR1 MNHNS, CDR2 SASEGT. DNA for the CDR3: TGTGCCAGCAACATAGCTCGGCTTGAAGCTTTCTTT. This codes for CASNIARLEAFF.

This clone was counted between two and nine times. CDR3 DNA: TGTGCCAGTAGTATCTGGACAGGGGCTCTCCGAACGGGCGAAAAACTGTTTTTT. This sequence encodes CASSIWTGALRTGEKLFF. The chain recombines TRBV19 with TRBJ1-4, with 9 bases matching TRBD1. V was clipped by 3 bases and J by 8 bases; unmatched bases: 16. The CDR3 loop spans 18 amino acids. The germline V gene encodes CDR1 LNHDA and CDR2 SQIVND (reference sequence).

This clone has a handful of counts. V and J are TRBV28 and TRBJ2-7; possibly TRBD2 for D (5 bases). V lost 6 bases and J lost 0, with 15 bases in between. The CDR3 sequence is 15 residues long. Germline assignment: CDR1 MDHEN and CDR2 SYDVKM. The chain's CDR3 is CASRSREEPSYEQYF. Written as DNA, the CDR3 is TGTGCCAGCAGATCCCGGGAAGAGCCCTCCTACGAGCAGTACTTC.

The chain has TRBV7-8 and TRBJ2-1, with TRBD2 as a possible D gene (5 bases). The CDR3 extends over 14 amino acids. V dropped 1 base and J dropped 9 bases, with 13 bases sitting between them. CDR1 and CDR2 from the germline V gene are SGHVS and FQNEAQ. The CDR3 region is CASSLDRGRGEQFF. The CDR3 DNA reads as TGTGCCAGCAGCTTAGATCGAGGCCGGGGTGAGCAGTTCTTC.

The CDR3 sequence is CASSLDGDVASYNSPLHF. CDR3 coding DNA: TGTGCCAGCAGCTTGGACGGGGATGTTGCCTCCTATAATTCACCCCTCCACTTT. This sequence joins TRBV5-8 and TRBJ1-6; D is ambiguous. The V end lost 0 bases, the J end lost 0 bases, and 13 bases lay between the germline ends. CDR1 and CDR2 (germline): SGHTS, YDEGEE. CDR3 length: 18 residues.

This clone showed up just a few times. CDR3 sequence reads: CATKPPRGQGNEKLFF. As DNA, the CDR3 is TGTGCCACTAAACCCCCGAGAGGACAGGGAAATGAAAAACTGTTTTTT. The V call is TRBV15, the J call TRBJ1-4, with 8 bases that match TRBD1. The CDR3 is 16 residues long. J was trimmed by 5 bases and V by 9 bases; bases with no gene match: 14. Germline V gene data show CDR1 as LNHNV and CDR2 as YYDKDF (reference sequence).

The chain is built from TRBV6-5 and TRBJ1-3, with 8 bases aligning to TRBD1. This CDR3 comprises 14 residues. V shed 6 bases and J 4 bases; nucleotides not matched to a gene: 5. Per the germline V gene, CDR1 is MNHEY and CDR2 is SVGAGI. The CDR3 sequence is CASRARTGGNTIYF. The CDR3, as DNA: TGTGCCAGCAGGGCCCGGACAGGGGGAAACACCATATATTTT.

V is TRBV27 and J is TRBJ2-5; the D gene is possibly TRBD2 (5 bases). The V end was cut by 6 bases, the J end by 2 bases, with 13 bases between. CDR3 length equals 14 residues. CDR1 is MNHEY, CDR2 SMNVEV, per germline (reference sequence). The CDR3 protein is CASSHGLEQETQYF. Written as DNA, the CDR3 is TGTGCCAGCAGCCACGGACTGGAACAAGAGACCCAGTACTTC.

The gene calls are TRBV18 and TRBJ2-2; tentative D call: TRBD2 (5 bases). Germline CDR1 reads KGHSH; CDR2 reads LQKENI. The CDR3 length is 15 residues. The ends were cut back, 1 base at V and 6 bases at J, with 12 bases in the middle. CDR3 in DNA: TGTGCCAGCTCACCACAAGAGACGCGGGCCGGGGAGCTGTTTTTT. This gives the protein CASSPQETRAGELFF.

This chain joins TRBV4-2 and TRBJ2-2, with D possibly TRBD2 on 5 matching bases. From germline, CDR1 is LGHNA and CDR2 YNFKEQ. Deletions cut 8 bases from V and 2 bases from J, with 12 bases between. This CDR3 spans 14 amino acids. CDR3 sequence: CASGETPNTGELFF. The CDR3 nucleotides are TGTGCCAGCGGGGAGACACCTAACACCGGGGAGCTGTTTTTT.

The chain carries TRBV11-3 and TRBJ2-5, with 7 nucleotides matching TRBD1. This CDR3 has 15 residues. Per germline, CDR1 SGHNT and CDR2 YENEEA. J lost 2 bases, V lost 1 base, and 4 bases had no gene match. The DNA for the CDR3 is TGTGCCAGCAGCTTAGGGTCACAGGGGCAAGAGACCCAGTACTTC. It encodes CASSLGSQGQETQYF.

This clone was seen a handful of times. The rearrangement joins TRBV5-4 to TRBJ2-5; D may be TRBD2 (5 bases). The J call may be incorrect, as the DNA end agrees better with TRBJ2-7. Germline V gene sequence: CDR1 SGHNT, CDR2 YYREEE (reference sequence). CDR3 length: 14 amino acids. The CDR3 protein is CASSKSSDSYEQYF. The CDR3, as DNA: TGTGCCAGCAGCAAAAGTAGCGACTCCTACGAGCAGTACTTC.

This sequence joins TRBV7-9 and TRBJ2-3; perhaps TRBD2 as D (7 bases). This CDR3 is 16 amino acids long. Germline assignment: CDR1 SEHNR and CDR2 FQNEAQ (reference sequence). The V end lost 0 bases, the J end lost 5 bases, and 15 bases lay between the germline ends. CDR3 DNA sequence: TGTGCCAGCAGCTTAGCGATAGGGGGGGGCAAAGATACGCAGTATTTT. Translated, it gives CASSLAIGGGKDTQYF.

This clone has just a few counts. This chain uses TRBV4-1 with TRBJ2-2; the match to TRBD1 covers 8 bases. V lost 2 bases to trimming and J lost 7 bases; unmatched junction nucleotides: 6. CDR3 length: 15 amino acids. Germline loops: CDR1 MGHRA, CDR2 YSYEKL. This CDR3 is CASSQLTGQGGELFF. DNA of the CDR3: TGCGCCAGCAGCCAACTCACTGGACAGGGCGGGGAGCTGTTTTTT.

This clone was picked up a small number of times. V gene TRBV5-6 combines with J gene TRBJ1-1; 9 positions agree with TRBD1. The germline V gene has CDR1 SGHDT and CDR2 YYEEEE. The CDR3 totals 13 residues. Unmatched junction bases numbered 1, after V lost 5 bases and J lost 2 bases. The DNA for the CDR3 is TGTGCCAGCAGACAGGGGGCTAACACTGAAGCTTTCTTT. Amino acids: CASRQGANTEAFF.